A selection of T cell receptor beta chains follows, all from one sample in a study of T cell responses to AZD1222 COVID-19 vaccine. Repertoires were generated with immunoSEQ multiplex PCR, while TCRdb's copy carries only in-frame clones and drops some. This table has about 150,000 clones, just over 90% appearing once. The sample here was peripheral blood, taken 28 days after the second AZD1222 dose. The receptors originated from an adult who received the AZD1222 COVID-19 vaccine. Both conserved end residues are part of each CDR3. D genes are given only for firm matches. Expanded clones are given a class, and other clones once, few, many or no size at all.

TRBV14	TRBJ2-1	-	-	CASSHPTDSSSYNEQFF	TGTGCCAGCAGCCACCCGACAGATTCGAGCTCCTACAATGAGCAGTTCTTC
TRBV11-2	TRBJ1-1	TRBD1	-	CASSLGGRGGLRPGAFF	TGTGCCAGCAGCTTAGGTGGCAGGGGGGGTTTGAGACCGGGAGCTTTCTTT
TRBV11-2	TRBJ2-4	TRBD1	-	CASSLGRGQDKNIQYF	TGTGCCAGCAGCTTAGGTAGGGGACAGGATAAAAACATTCAGTACTTC
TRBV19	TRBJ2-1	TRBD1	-	CASNTGGSEQFF	TGTGCCAGTAACACAGGGGGCAGTGAGCAGTTCTTC
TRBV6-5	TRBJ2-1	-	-	CASSYAGAIYNEQFF	TGTGCCAGCAGTTACGCGGGGGCCATATACAATGAGCAGTTCTTC
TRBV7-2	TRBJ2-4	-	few	CASSLAMGVAKNIQYF	TGTGCCAGCAGCTTAGCTATGGGCGTAGCCAAAAACATTCAGTACTTC
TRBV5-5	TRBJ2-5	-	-	CASSFSSGWQETQYF	TGTGCCAGCAGCTTCTCCTCTGGGTGGCAAGAGACCCAGTACTTC
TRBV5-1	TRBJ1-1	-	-	CASSLQGINEAFF	TGCGCCAGCAGCCTTCAGGGGATTAATGAAGCTTTCTTT
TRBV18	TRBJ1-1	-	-	CASSPERSTEAFF	TGTGCCAGCTCACCAGAGAGGAGCACTGAAGCTTTCTTT
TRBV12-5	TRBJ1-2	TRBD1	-	CASGPGQGAIGVGYTF	TGTGCTAGTGGACCGGGACAGGGGGCGATCGGAGTTGGCTACACCTTC
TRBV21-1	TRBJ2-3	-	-	CASSIQATSTDTQYF	TGTGCCAGCAGCATACAGGCGACTAGCACAGATACGCAGTATTTT
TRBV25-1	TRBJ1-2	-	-	CASSLGTRGYTF	TGTGCCAGCAGCCTAGGGACGAGGGGCTACACCTTC
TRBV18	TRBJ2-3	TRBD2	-	CASSLLAGEDTQYF	TGTGCCAGCTCATTGCTAGCGGGAGAGGATACGCAGTATTTT
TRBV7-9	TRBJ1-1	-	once	CASSPLTGTEAFF	TGTGCCAGCAGCCCCCTAACAGGCACTGAAGCTTTCTTT
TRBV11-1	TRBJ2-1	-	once	CASSSFETRQYNEQFF	TGTGCCAGCAGCTCCTTCGAGACTAGACAATACAATGAGCAGTTCTTC
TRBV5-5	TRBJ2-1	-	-	CASSLSGASSYNEQFF	TGTGCCAGCAGCTTGTCAGGGGCGTCCTCCTACAATGAGCAGTTCTTC
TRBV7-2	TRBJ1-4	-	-	CASSGEGSRGEKLFF	TGTGCCAGCAGCGGAGAGGGTTCCCGAGGTGAAAAACTGTTTTTT
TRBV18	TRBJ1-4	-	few	CASSPSSNEKLFF	TGTGCCAGCTCACCGAGCTCTAATGAAAAACTGTTTTTT
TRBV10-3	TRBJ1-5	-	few	CAINQGLNQPQHF	TGTGCCATCAACCAGGGCCTCAATCAGCCCCAGCATTTT
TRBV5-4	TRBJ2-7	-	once	CASSDAYEQYF	TGTGCCAGCAGCGATGCCTACGAGCAGTACTTC
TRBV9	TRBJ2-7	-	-	CASSALQDGEAEQYF	TGTGCCAGCAGCGCCCTTCAGGACGGTGAAGCCGAGCAGTACTTC
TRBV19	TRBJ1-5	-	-	CASSTPTDLNQPQHF	TGTGCCAGTAGTACCCCGACAGACCTCAATCAGCCCCAGCATTTT
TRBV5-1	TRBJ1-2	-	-	CASSSDRQGAVGYTF	TGCGCCAGCAGCTCCGACAGGCAAGGGGCGGTTGGCTACACCTTC
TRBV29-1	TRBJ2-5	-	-	CSASEWETQYF	TGCAGCGCTTCAGAGTGGGAGACCCAGTACTTC
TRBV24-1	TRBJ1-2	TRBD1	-	CATSGQGYGYTF	TGTGCCACCAGCGGACAGGGGTATGGCTACACCTTC
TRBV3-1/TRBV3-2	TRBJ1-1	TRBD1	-	CASSPHRGIEAFF	TGTGCCAGCAGCCCACACAGGGGGATAGAAGCTTTCTTT
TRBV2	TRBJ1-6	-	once	CASSDLGVSNSPLHF	TGTGCCAGCAGTGATCTGGGGGTGTCTAATTCACCCCTCCACTTT
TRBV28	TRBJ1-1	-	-	CASSLVGSHTEAFF	TGTGCCAGCAGTTTGGTAGGGTCGCACACTGAAGCTTTCTTT
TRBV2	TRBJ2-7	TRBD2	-	CASSEDGGAYEQYF	TGTGCCAGCAGTGAAGACGGGGGGGCGTACGAGCAGTACTTC
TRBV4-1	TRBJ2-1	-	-	CASSSITSLHNEQFF	TGCGCCAGCAGCTCAATAACTAGCTTGCACAATGAGCAGTTCTTC
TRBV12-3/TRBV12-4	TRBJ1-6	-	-	CASRLGGNSPLHF	TGTGCCAGCAGGCTAGGGGGTAATTCACCCCTCCACTTT
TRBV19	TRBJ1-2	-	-	CASSIRQIFYGYTF	TGTGCCAGTAGTATCCGACAGATCTTCTATGGCTACACCTTC
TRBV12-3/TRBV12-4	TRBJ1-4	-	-	CASSFGRNEKLFF	TGTGCCAGCAGTTTCGGAAGAAATGAAAAACTGTTTTTT
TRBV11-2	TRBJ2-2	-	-	CASRRQGGTGELFF	TGTGCCAGCAGAAGACAGGGAGGGACCGGGGAGCTGTTTTTT
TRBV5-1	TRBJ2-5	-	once	CASSLGPLEQETQYF	TGCGCCAGCAGCTTGGGTCCCCTAGAACAAGAGACCCAGTACTTC
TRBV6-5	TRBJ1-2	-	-	CASSQSWGTTYDYTF	TGTGCCAGCAGCCAATCTTGGGGGACTACCTATGACTACACCTTC
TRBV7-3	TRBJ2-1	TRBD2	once	CASSQSSGVSYNEQFF	TGTGCCAGCAGCCAATCTAGCGGCGTCTCCTACAATGAGCAGTTCTTC
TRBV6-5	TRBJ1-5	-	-	CASAGGVGGGRPQHF	TGTGCCAGCGCCGGGGGGGTGGGGGGGGGCAGACCCCAGCATTTT
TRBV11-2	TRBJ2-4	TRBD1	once	CASSLKGQGEAKNIQYF	TGTGCCAGCAGCTTAAAAGGACAGGGTGAGGCCAAAAACATTCAGTACTTC
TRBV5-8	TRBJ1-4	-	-	CASSLARVGEKLFF	TGTGCCAGCAGCTTGGCCCGGGTTGGCGAAAAACTGTTTTTT
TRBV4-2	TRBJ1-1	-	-	CASSQDGESVMNTEAFF	TGTGCCAGCAGCCAAGATGGGGAGAGTGTAATGAACACTGAAGCTTTCTTT
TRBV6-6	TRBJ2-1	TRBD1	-	CASTKGPGQGYNEQFF	TGTGCCAGCACAAAAGGCCCGGGACAGGGGTACAATGAGCAGTTCTTC
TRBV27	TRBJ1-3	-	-	CASSLEGSLSNTIYF	TGTGCCAGCAGTTTAGAAGGCAGCTTATCAAACACCATATATTTT
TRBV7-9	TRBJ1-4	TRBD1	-	CASSLGQGASEKLFF	TGTGCCAGCAGCTTAGGGCAGGGGGCTTCTGAAAAACTGTTTTTT
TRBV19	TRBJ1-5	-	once	CASSHRDNSQPQHF	TGTGCCAGTAGTCACCGGGACAATAGTCAGCCCCAGCATTTT
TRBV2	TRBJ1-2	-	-	CASSALETYGYTF	TGTGCCAGCAGTGCCCTGGAGACCTATGGCTACACCTTC
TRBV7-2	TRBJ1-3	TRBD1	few	CASSPRTGALGNTIYF	TGTGCCAGCAGCCCACGGACAGGCGCTCTCGGAAACACCATATATTTT
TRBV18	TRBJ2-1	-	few	CASSLQQGEQFF	TGTGCCAGCTCACTTCAACAAGGGGAGCAGTTCTTC
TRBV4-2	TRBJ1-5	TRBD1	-	CASSQVTGTGGNQPQHF	TGTGCCAGCAGCCAAGTAACCGGGACAGGGGGCAATCAGCCCCAGCATTTT
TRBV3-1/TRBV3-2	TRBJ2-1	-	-	CASSPSGAYNEQFF	TGTGCCAGCAGCCCCTCCGGCGCCTACAATGAGCAGTTCTTC
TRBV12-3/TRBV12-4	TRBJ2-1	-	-	CASSLRWGEQFF	TGTGCCAGCAGTTTGCGGTGGGGTGAGCAGTTCTTC
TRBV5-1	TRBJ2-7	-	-	CASSLGGYEQYF	TGCGCCAGCAGCTTGGGGGGCTACGAGCAGTACTTC
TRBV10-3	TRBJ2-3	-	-	CAISEDSTDTQYF	TGTGCCATCAGTGAAGACAGCACAGATACGCAGTATTTT
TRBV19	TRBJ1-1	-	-	CASRDTGSRLAFF	TGTGCCAGTAGGGACACAGGGTCTCGCCTAGCTTTCTTT
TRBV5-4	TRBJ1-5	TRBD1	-	CASSLSGRGLSNQPQHF	TGTGCCAGCAGCTTGTCGGGCAGGGGGCTAAGCAATCAGCCCCAGCATTTT
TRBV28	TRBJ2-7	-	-	CASSRYYEQYF	TGTGCCAGCAGTCGGTATTACGAGCAGTACTTC
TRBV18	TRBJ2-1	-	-	CASSPRGRESLNEQFF	TGTGCCAGCTCACCACGGGGCAGGGAGTCACTCAATGAGCAGTTCTTC
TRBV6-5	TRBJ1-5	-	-	CASSTKGDQPQHF	TGTGCCAGCAGTACTAAGGGTGATCAGCCCCAGCATTTT